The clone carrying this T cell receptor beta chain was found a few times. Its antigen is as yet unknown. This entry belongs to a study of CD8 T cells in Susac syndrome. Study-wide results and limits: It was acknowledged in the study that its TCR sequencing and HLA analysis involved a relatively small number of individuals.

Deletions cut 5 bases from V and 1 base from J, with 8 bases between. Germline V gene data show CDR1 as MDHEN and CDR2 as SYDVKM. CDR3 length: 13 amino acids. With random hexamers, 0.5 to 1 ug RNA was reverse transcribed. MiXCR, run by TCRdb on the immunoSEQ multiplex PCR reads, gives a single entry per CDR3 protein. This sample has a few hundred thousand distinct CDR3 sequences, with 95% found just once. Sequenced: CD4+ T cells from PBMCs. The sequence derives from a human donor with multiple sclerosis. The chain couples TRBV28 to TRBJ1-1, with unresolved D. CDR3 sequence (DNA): TGTGCCAGCAGTCCCGGAAGGAACACTGAAGCTTTCTTT. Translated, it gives CASSPGRNTEAFF.